These 29 T cell receptor beta chains originate from one sample sequenced in a study of T-cell memory formation after mild COVID-19. TCRdb recomputed calls from the 5' RACE reads with MiXCR, one row per CDR3 protein. The table lists 400,000 to 500,000 distinct CDR3 sequences, around 20% of them singletons, with 7.5% to 10% in the top ten. The specimen sequenced was PBMCs or a T cell subset sorted from them (not recorded which). Every receptor here comes from an adult woman who had mild COVID-19 (a few samples of this study predate the infection). Cell type and time point are not known.

CDR3 bases: TGCAGCGTTGAATCCGGTGCGGGGGCCAACGTCCTGACTTTC. It codes for CSVESGAGANVLTF. V is TRBV29-1 and J is TRBJ2-6; D is uncertain. Germline assignment: CDR1 SQVTM and CDR2 ANQGSEA. The CDR3 consists of 14 residues. V was trimmed by 2 bases and J by 4 bases, leaving 9 bases between them.

CDR3 in DNA: TGTGCCAGCAGTGCCGGGAGCTTCAATCAGCCCCAGCATTTT. This encodes CASSAGSFNQPQHF. The chain links TRBV2 to TRBJ1-5; D ambiguous. The length of the CDR3 is 14 residues. Germline V gene lookup returns CDR1 SNHLY and CDR2 FYNNEI. V lost 4 bases and J lost 3, with 10 bases in between.

The chain combines TRBV12-3 or TRBV12-4 with TRBJ2-2; 10 nucleotides line up with TRBD2. J was trimmed by 9 bases and V by 8 bases; bases with no gene match: 9. CDR3 length: 14 amino acids. For the CDR3, the DNA is TGTGCCAGCCATCTAGCGGGGGCTATGAGGGAGCTGTTTTTT. Translated: CASHLAGAMRELFF.

The chain is built from TRBV7-9 and TRBJ2-1, with 12 bases fitting TRBD2. Germline V gene lookup returns CDR1 SEHNR and CDR2 FQNEAQ (reference sequence). V lost 7 bases to trimming and J lost 6 bases; unmatched junction nucleotides: 7. This CDR3 spans 15 amino acids. The DNA for the CDR3 is TGTGCCAGCACCAGACTAGCGGGAGTTATCAATGAGCAGTTCTTC. It specifies CASTRLAGVINEQFF.

There are a few counts of this clonotype. The gene calls are TRBV5-1 and TRBJ2-3, with D unresolved. With 0 bases removed from V and 6 bases from J, the gap between germline ends came to 11 bases. CDR1 is SGHRS and CDR2 is YFSETQ in the germline V gene. There are 14 residues in the CDR3. CDR3 loop: CASSLEVVSDTQYF. CDR3 sequence (DNA): TGCGCCAGCAGCTTGGAGGTGGTCTCGGATACGCAGTATTTT.

This sequence joins TRBV6-1 and TRBJ2-2; no definite D call. The V and J ends lost 5 bases and 5 bases respectively, with 9 bases between them. Germline V gene data show CDR1 as MNHNS and CDR2 as SASEGT. This CDR3 is built from 13 residues. The DNA for the CDR3 is TGTGCCAGCAGTAACACTTGGACCGGGGAGCTGTTTTTT. Encoded protein: CASSNTWTGELFF.

This clonotype was picked up a small number of times. V gene TRBV4-3 combines with J gene TRBJ2-7, with 7 bases that match TRBD1. V gave up 0 bases and J gave up 3 bases; unmatched junction bases: 17. The germline CDR1 and CDR2 sequences are LGHNA and YSLEER. The CDR3 loop spans 19 amino acids. The CDR3 region is CASSQDVNRGTVVGYEQYF. The CDR3, as DNA: TGCGCCAGCAGCCAAGATGTCAATAGGGGGACAGTCGTAGGCTACGAGCAGTACTTC.

The rearrangement uses TRBV6-5 and TRBJ2-7, with D possibly TRBD2 on 6 matching bases. The V gene lost 6 bases and the J gene lost 0 bases, with 15 bases spanning the gap. CDR1 MNHEY and CDR2 SVGAGI come from the germline V gene. This CDR3 comprises 15 residues. The CDR3 loop reads CASSLSGGSSYEQYF. CDR3 coding DNA: TGTGCCAGCAGCTTAAGTGGGGGGAGCTCCTACGAGCAGTACTTC.

J is TRBJ1-2 and V is TRBV12-3 or TRBV12-4; D is undetermined. This CDR3 is 17 amino acids long. Trimming left V 4 bases short and J 0 bases short, with 18 bases between. CDR3 amino acids: CASSSISPDGPNYGYTF. The CDR3 DNA is TGTGCCAGCAGTTCAATTTCCCCAGACGGGCCTAACTATGGCTACACCTTC.

This clonotype has a handful of counts. The chain uses TRBV25-1 and TRBJ1-6, with 7 bases matching TRBD1. CDR3 length equals 17 residues. With V trimmed by 1 base and J by 3 bases, 6 bases remained unmatched. CDR1 and CDR2 (germline): MGHDK, SYGVNS. The CDR3 DNA follows: TGTGCCAGCAGTGAATTTGGAGGGGGCCTCTATAATTCACCCCTCCACTTT. It translates to CASSEFGGGLYNSPLHF.

The table lists this clonotype with a few counts. The chain combines TRBV12-3 or TRBV12-4 with TRBJ2-7; D not resolved. CDR3 length: 11 residues. Trimming removed 3 bases at V and 12 bases at J, with 12 bases between. CDR3 in DNA: TGTGCCAGCAGTTTTGGGCCCATGCCGTACTTC. It translates to CASSFGPMPYF.

This clonotype was observed a few times. The J gene is TRBJ2-2, the V gene TRBV12-3 or TRBV12-4, with 7 bases lining up with TRBD1. This CDR3 is built from 15 residues. J lost 1 base, V lost 6 bases, and 5 bases had no gene match. CDR3 in DNA: TGTGCCAGCAGCCACGACAGGGAGAACACCGGGGAGCTGTTTTTT. Its translation: CASSHDRENTGELFF.

The CDR3: CASSSRESSYEQYF. In nucleotides, the CDR3 is TGCGCCAGCAGCTCCAGGGAGAGCTCCTACGAGCAGTACTTC. This chain connects TRBV5-1 to TRBJ2-7; D assignment may be TRBD1 or TRBD2 (5 bases each). This CDR3 comprises 14 residues. Germline CDR1 SGHRS, CDR2 YFSETQ. V dropped 3 bases and J dropped 0 bases, with 10 bases sitting between them.

The J gene is TRBJ2-5, the V gene TRBV6-2 or TRBV6-3; TRBD2 aligns across 12 bases. Germline V gene lookup returns CDR1 MNHEY and CDR2 SVGEGT. With 6 bases clipped from V and 2 bases from J, the junction kept 4 bases outside the gene matches. The CDR3 has 15 residues. The CDR3 DNA sequence: TGTGCCAGCAGAGGACTAGCGGGGCCACAAGAGACCCAGTACTTC. It yields the protein CASRGLAGPQETQYF.

The table lists this clonotype with a few counts. The chain joins TRBV7-2 to TRBJ1-2, with TRBD1 as a possible D gene (5 bases). CDR3 length: 15 residues. Between the trimmed V and J ends, which lost 4 bases and 4 bases, there was a span of 16 bases. The germline gives CDR1 SGHTA, CDR2 FQGNSA. The chain's CDR3 is CASSSQGSGPYGYTF. The CDR3 bases are TGTGCCAGCAGCTCGCAGGGAAGCGGTCCCTATGGCTACACCTTC.

The genes are TRBV6-5 and TRBJ1-6, with D uncertain. The CDR3 is made up of 15 amino acids. CDR1 MNHEY and CDR2 SVGAGI come from the germline V gene. The V end lost 0 bases, the J end lost 13 bases, and 16 bases lay between the germline ends. The CDR3 is CASSYSTIQISPLHF. In DNA, the CDR3 is TGTGCCAGCAGTTACTCGACAATCCAGATCTCCCCCCTCCACTTT.

This clonotype came up a few times. One end of the junction is discordant with germline, which a read error may explain. The chain recombines TRBV12-3 or TRBV12-4 with TRBJ2-5; no definite D call. The CDR3 is 13 residues long. CDR3 sequence reads: CASSPSASVNRDF. CDR3 nucleotides: TGTGCCAGCAGTCCCTCTGCCAGCGTAAATCGGGACTTC.

Many counts were recorded for this clonotype. This CDR3 reads CASSQEALAPGETQYF. The CDR3 bases are TGTGCCAGCAGCCAAGAAGCATTAGCTCCAGGCGAGACCCAGTACTTC. This sequence joins TRBV4-2 and TRBJ2-5; D unclear. V was cut by 0 bases and J by 5 bases, with 16 bases left in between. The germline V gene has CDR1 LGHNA and CDR2 YNFKEQ. The CDR3 totals 16 residues.

This clonotype was picked up a small number of times. The rearrangement joins TRBV11-2 to TRBJ2-7; D is possibly TRBD1 (5 bases). V was shortened by 8 bases and J by 1 base, with 18 bases between the two germline ends. This CDR3 comprises 15 residues. Germline V gene lookup returns CDR1 SGHAT and CDR2 FQNNGV. The CDR3 coding sequence is TGTGCCAGCGAGGTTGGGGCAGGGATATCCTACGAGCAGTACTTC. Translating it yields CASEVGAGISYEQYF.

The rearrangement joins TRBV24-1 to TRBJ2-1; tentative D call: TRBD2 (6 bases). There are 16 residues in the CDR3. The ends were cut back, 3 bases at V and 0 bases at J, with 11 bases in the middle. Germline V CDR1 and CDR2: KGHDR, SFDVKD. CDR3 bases: TGTGCCACCAGTGATGCGAGCGGGCGCTCCTACAATGAGCAGTTCTTC. It yields the protein CATSDASGRSYNEQFF.

The chain links TRBV14 to TRBJ2-5, with 10 nucleotides matching TRBD1. The J segment lost 4 bases and the V segment lost 5 bases, leaving 4 bases of the junction unmatched. The CDR3 extends over 14 amino acids. Germline lookup yields CDR1 SGHDN and CDR2 FVKESK. For the CDR3, the DNA is TGTGCCAGCAGCGACAGGGGGCGTGGAGAGACCCAGTACTTC. Its protein product is CASSDRGRGETQYF.

This clonotype showed up just a few times. The genes are TRBV29-1 and TRBJ2-1, with 7 bases aligning to TRBD1. V lost 4 bases, J lost 9 bases, and 6 bases stayed unmatched. CDR1 is SQVTM, CDR2 ANQGSEA, per germline. The CDR3 is 12 residues long. DNA for the CDR3: TGCAGCGTTGGACAGGGTCTGGCTGAGCAGTTCTTC. This sequence encodes CSVGQGLAEQFF.

V usage is TRBV5-1 and J usage is TRBJ1-6; unclear D gene. The germline gives CDR1 SGHRS, CDR2 YFSETQ. Deletions cut 4 bases from V and 7 bases from J, with 18 bases between. This CDR3 spans 16 amino acids. CDR3 residues: CASSPEGFGPNSPLHF. Written as DNA, the CDR3 is TGCGCCAGCAGCCCGGAGGGCTTCGGACCAAATTCACCCCTCCACTTT. The full variable domain, with the rest looked up from reference TRBV5-1 and TRBJ1-6, is KAGVTQTPRYLIKTRGQQVTLSCSPISGHRSVSWYQQTPGQGLQFLFEYFSETQRNKGNFPGRFSGRQFSNSRSEMNVSTLELGDSALYLCASSPEGFGPNSPLHFGNGTRLTVT.

The chain links TRBV12-3 or TRBV12-4 to TRBJ2-5, with D unclear. The V end was cut by 3 bases, the J end by 5 bases, with 7 bases between. The length of the CDR3 is 12 residues. The CDR3 coding sequence is TGTGCCAGCAGTTTCTATCGGGAGACCCAGTACTTC. As protein: CASSFYRETQYF.

The chain couples TRBV20-1 to TRBJ1-2, with D maybe TRBD1 (5 bases). The CDR3 runs to 17 residues. Germline lookup yields CDR1 DFQATT and CDR2 SNEGSKA (reference sequence). Trimming cost V 0 bases and J 3 bases, with 20 bases left between them. The CDR3 DNA reads TGCAGTGCTAGAGATTCGGACACTGTCATCCATCACTATGGCTACACCTTC. Its protein is CSARDSDTVIHHYGYTF.

This rearrangement joins TRBV5-6 to TRBJ2-1; D may be TRBD2 (6 bases). The CDR3 covers 15 residues. Germline-derived CDR1 and CDR2 are SGHDT and YYEEEE. Trimming pared 4 bases from V and 4 bases from J, leaving 15 bases between. CDR3 in DNA: TGTGCCAGCAGCCAGGCGGGGCGGGCTTACAATGAGCAGTTCTTC. This sequence encodes CASSQAGRAYNEQFF.

The chain's CDR3 is CASSPRLAGEVGELFF. As DNA, the CDR3 is TGTGCCAGCAGCCCGAGACTAGCGGGGGAGGTCGGGGAGCTGTTTTTT. This chain connects TRBV5-6 to TRBJ2-2; 12 bases fit TRBD2. V lost 4 bases, J lost 7 bases, and 8 bases stayed unmatched. Per germline, CDR1 SGHDT and CDR2 YYEEEE. The CDR3 runs 16 residues.

This clonotype was detected only a few times. This chain joins TRBV5-5 and TRBJ1-4; 10 bases map to TRBD1. This CDR3 comprises 18 residues. Germline values: CDR1 SGHKS, CDR2 YYEKEE (reference sequence). Losses at the gene ends were 4 bases for V and 1 base for J; bases not matched to a gene: 10. DNA for the CDR3: TGTGCCAGCAGCGGGAGACAGGGGGCGCGGTTAACTAATGAAAAACTGTTTTTT. Translated, it gives CASSGRQGARLTNEKLFF.

This clonotype was counted at least ten times. The rearrangement links TRBV12-3 or TRBV12-4 to TRBJ1-5; tentatively, D is TRBD1 (5 bases). CDR3 size: 17 residues. Trimming removed 2 bases from V and 4 bases from J, with 18 bases in between. CDR3 loop: CASSLRSWGTQNQPQHF. The CDR3 region has the DNA TGTGCCAGCAGTTTACGTTCGTGGGGGACTCAGAATCAGCCCCAGCATTTT.